This passage covers 23 T cell receptor beta chains from one sample sequenced in a study of blood T cell repertoires in COVID-19. The assay was immunoSEQ multiplex PCR, and TCRdb's table has in-frame clones only and misses some. The table includes about 250,000 clones, approximately 89% detected once. The sample taken for sequencing was peripheral blood. The receptors stem from a woman in her sixties who had recovered from COVID-19.

The CDR3 region is CASSPSREQYF. The CDR3 DNA reads as TGTGCCAGCAGCCCCTCCAGGGAGCAGTACTTC. The chain recombines TRBV14 with TRBJ2-7; D is uncertain. CDR1 is SGHDN, CDR2 FVKESK, per germline. V lost 4 bases, J lost 7 bases, and 8 bases lay in between. The CDR3 contains 11 residues.

This chain uses TRBV14 with TRBJ1-5, with D hard to call. V lost 3 bases and J lost 3, with 21 bases in between. The CDR3 totals 18 residues. The V gene's germline CDR1 is SGHDN and CDR2 FVKESK. CDR3 in DNA: TGTGCCAGCAGCCATCGTGGTCCGGGGTCGGGCCCCAATCAGCCCCAGCATTTT. Its protein is CASSHRGPGSGPNQPQHF.

The J gene is TRBJ2-3, the V gene TRBV12-3 or TRBV12-4; a weak D match, TRBD2 (6 bases). Trimming took off 5 bases at V and 7 bases at J, with 10 bases between the two ends. The CDR3 spans 12 residues. Here the CDR3 reads CASSGLTNTQYF. Written as DNA, the CDR3 is TGTGCCAGCAGTGGACTAACTAATACGCAGTATTTT.

This chain connects TRBV4-1 to TRBJ2-2, with 7 bases fitting TRBD1. The CDR3 loop spans 16 amino acids. V shed 2 bases, J shed 2 bases, and the junction held 5 bases outside the gene matches. Germline lookup yields CDR1 MGHRA and CDR2 YSYEKL. CDR3 bases: TGCGCCAGCAGCCAACTGACAGGGACCAACACCGGGGAGCTGTTTTTT. Its translation: CASSQLTGTNTGELFF.

V gene TRBV19 combines with J gene TRBJ1-1; D is uncertain. Per the germline V gene, CDR1 is LNHDA and CDR2 is SQIVND (reference sequence). There are 11 residues in the CDR3. V lost 5 bases, J lost 9 bases, and 10 bases lay in between. The CDR3 here is CASSLRGKAFF. The CDR3 DNA is TGTGCCAGTAGTCTACGGGGTAAAGCTTTCTTT.

This clone was observed a single time. This rearrangement joins TRBV7-2 to TRBJ1-4, with D perhaps TRBD1 (5 bases). This CDR3 has 15 amino acids. V lost 6 bases to trimming and J lost 8 bases, with 19 bases between them. Germline CDR1 and CDR2: SGHTA and FQGNSA. In DNA form, the CDR3 reads TGTGCCAGCAGATCCCCGGGACTGCAGGCGGAAAAACTGTTTTTT. As protein: CASRSPGLQAEKLFF.

In this sample, this clone turned up a few times. The chain couples TRBV7-8 to TRBJ2-1; D not certain. This CDR3 is built from 13 residues. V lost 5 bases and J lost 6, with 11 bases in between. Per the germline V gene, CDR1 is SGHVS and CDR2 is FQNEAQ. The CDR3 sequence: CASSTQTSNEQFF. The CDR3 bases are TGTGCCAGCAGCACCCAAACATCCAATGAGCAGTTCTTC.

The gene calls are TRBV2 and TRBJ2-1; TRBD1 agrees at 7 bases. V lost 9 bases and J lost 4; bases outside the gene matches: 6. CDR3 length: 13 residues. Germline V gene data show CDR1 as SNHLY and CDR2 as FYNNEI. CDR3 coding DNA: TGTGCCAGAGACAGGGAGCAATACAATGAGCAGTTCTTC. Its translation is CARDREQYNEQFF.

The chain is built from TRBV27 and TRBJ1-2, with 8 bases lining up with TRBD1. The CDR3 has 18 amino acids. CDR1 is MNHEY and CDR2 is SMNVEV in the germline V gene (reference sequence). V gave up 5 bases and J gave up 2 bases; unmatched junction bases: 16. CDR3 residues: CASSPGAGGFGANYGYTF. CDR3 DNA sequence: TGTGCCAGCAGTCCCGGGGCAGGGGGCTTCGGTGCGAACTATGGCTACACCTTC.

The chain links TRBV11-2 to TRBJ1-2, with 9 bases that match TRBD1. The V and J ends lost 5 bases and 8 bases, in that order; junction bases with no gene match: 9. The CDR3 contains 14 residues. The germline V gene encodes CDR1 SGHAT and CDR2 FQNNGV. The CDR3 reads CASSPPRTGVGYTF. The CDR3 DNA sequence: TGTGCCAGCAGCCCGCCACGGACAGGGGTAGGCTACACCTTC.

This chain links TRBV24-1 with TRBJ1-6; TRBD1 aligns across 7 bases. There are 14 residues in the CDR3. From germline, CDR1 is KGHDR and CDR2 SFDVKD. Trimming removed 11 bases from V and 10 bases from J; junction bases left unmatched: 13. The CDR3 bases are TGTGCCATCCGCTTTCGACAGGGACGATCACCCCTCCACTTT. As protein: CAIRFRQGRSPLHF.

The chain combines TRBV15 with TRBJ2-1; 9 bases fit TRBD2. V shed 2 bases, J shed 10 bases, and the junction held 15 bases outside the gene matches. The CDR3 has 17 amino acids. Germline CDR1 LNHNV, CDR2 YYDKDF (reference sequence). CDR3 in amino acids: CATSRPRAGGPPGEQFF. CDR3 nucleotides: TGTGCCACCAGCAGACCTAGAGCGGGGGGCCCCCCAGGGGAGCAGTTCTTC. The whole variable domain, filled in from reference TRBV15 and TRBJ2-1, reads DAMVIQNPRYQVTQFGKPVTLSCSQTLNHNVMYWYQQKSSQAPKLLFHYYDKDFNNEADTPDNFQSRRPNTSFCFLDIRSPGLGDTAMYLCATSRPRAGGPPGEQFFGPGTRLTVL.

This chain connects TRBV29-1 to TRBJ1-4; perhaps TRBD1 as D (5 bases). From germline, CDR1 is SQVTM and CDR2 ANQGSEA. There are 14 residues in the CDR3. V lost 1 base to trimming and J lost 8 bases, with 14 bases between them. The CDR3 reads CSVEALTGGEKLFF. The CDR3 bases are TGCAGCGTTGAAGCTCTCACAGGTGGAGAAAAACTGTTTTTT.

V usage is TRBV2 and J usage is TRBJ1-1, with 7 bases that match TRBD1. The CDR3 sequence is 13 residues long. J gave up 3 bases and V 7 bases, and 5 bases lay outside the gene matches. The germline V gene encodes CDR1 SNHLY and CDR2 FYNNEI. CDR3 residues: CASNQGGYTEAFF. CDR3 coding DNA: TGTGCCAGCAATCAGGGGGGCTACACTGAAGCTTTCTTT. Variable domain in full (rest from reference TRBV2 and TRBJ1-1): EPEVTQTPSHQVTQMGQEVILRCVPISNHLYFYWYRQILGQKVEFLVSFYNNEISEKSEIFDDQFSVERPDGSNFTLKIRSTKLEDSAMYFCASNQGGYTEAFFGQGTRLTVV.

This chain links TRBV7-2 with TRBJ2-4; D perhaps matches TRBD1 (5 bases). The CDR3 has 15 residues. V was clipped by 0 bases and J by 1 base, with 7 bases between them. CDR1 is SGHTA, CDR2 FQGNSA, per germline. DNA of the CDR3: TGTGCCAGCAGCTTAGCAGGGGTTGCCAAAAACATTCAGTACTTC. This sequence encodes CASSLAGVAKNIQYF.

The V call is TRBV6-2 or TRBV6-3, the J call TRBJ1-6; D is possibly TRBD1 (6 bases). The ends were cut back, 2 bases at V and 9 bases at J, with 20 bases in the middle. The CDR3 runs to 17 residues. In germline, CDR1 is MNHEY, CDR2 SVGEGT. The CDR3 is CASSYHHTGRDGSPLHF. The CDR3 DNA reads TGTGCCAGCAGTTACCATCACACAGGGCGAGACGGTTCACCCCTCCACTTT.

The CDR3 DNA sequence: TGTGCCAGCTCACCAGGGACAGGGCTCAATCAGCCCCAGCATTTT. It is translated as CASSPGTGLNQPQHF. The rearrangement links TRBV18 to TRBJ1-5, with TRBD1 matching over 9 bases. V lost 2 bases to trimming and J lost 3 bases; unmatched junction nucleotides: 2. Looked up from germline, CDR1 is KGHSH and CDR2 is LQKENI. This CDR3 has 15 amino acids. Complete variable domain (other parts from reference TRBV18 and TRBJ1-5): NAGVMQNPRHLVRRRGQEARLRCSPMKGHSHVYWYRQLPEEGLKFMVYLQKENIIDESGMPKERFSAEFPKEGPSILRIQQVVRGDSAAYFCASSPGTGLNQPQHFGDGTRLSIL.

Written as DNA, the CDR3 is TGTGCCAGCTCACCGCTCACAGGGAACACTGAAGCTTTCTTT. Residues: CASSPLTGNTEAFF. The genes are TRBV18 and TRBJ1-1, with D possibly matching TRBD1 (5 bases). V was shortened by 3 bases and J by 1 base, with 9 bases between the two germline ends. CDR1 is KGHSH, CDR2 LQKENI, per germline. CDR3 length: 14 residues.

The V and J genes are TRBV6-5 and TRBJ2-5; TRBD1 aligns across 7 bases. V lost 4 bases to trimming and J lost 5 bases; unmatched junction nucleotides: 4. The germline V gene encodes CDR1 MNHEY and CDR2 SVGAGI. The CDR3 runs 13 residues. DNA for the CDR3: TGTGCCAGCAGTTCCCACAGGGGCGAGACCCAGTACTTC. It codes for CASSSHRGETQYF.

The chain employs TRBV7-2 and TRBJ1-4; 11 nucleotides line up with TRBD1. The V segment lost 5 bases and the J segment 6 bases; nucleotides outside the gene matches: 8. Per the germline V gene, CDR1 is SGHTA and CDR2 is FQGNSA. This CDR3 contains 16 residues. The CDR3 reads CASSPGQGVLYEKLFF. The CDR3 DNA reads TGTGCCAGCAGCCCGGGACAGGGGGTTTTATATGAAAAACTGTTTTTT.

The chain carries TRBV5-5 and TRBJ1-1, with a possible D match to TRBD1 (6 bases). The V and J ends lost 2 bases and 5 bases respectively, with 16 bases between them. The length of the CDR3 is 15 residues. CDR1 is SGHKS and CDR2 is YYEKEE in the germline V gene (reference sequence). The CDR3 DNA reads TGTGCCAGCAGCTTACAGGGTCCGCGGTGGACTGAAGCTTTCTTT. Amino acids: CASSLQGPRWTEAFF.

J is TRBJ1-1 and V is TRBV7-2, with no clear D. Germline V gene lookup returns CDR1 SGHTA and CDR2 FQGNSA. Trimming took 1 base from V and 0 from J, leaving 6 bases between them. This CDR3 is 14 amino acids long. The CDR3: CASSLVVVNTEAFF. CDR3 DNA: TGTGCCAGCAGCTTAGTAGTGGTGAACACTGAAGCTTTCTTT.

This clone was picked up a small number of times. V gene TRBV7-3 combines with J gene TRBJ2-2; TRBD2 matches 12 bases. The V gene end was trimmed by 7 bases and the J gene end by 3 bases; junction bases not matched to a gene: 6. From germline, CDR1 is SGHTA and CDR2 FQGTGA. The CDR3 covers 16 residues. The CDR3 here is CASKTSGGLDTGELFF. CDR3 coding DNA: TGTGCCAGCAAGACTAGCGGGGGTCTCGACACCGGGGAGCTGTTTTTT.